This T cell receptor beta chain is drawn from a study of T cell repertoires in cytomegalovirus infection. Study context: CMV infection and matching HLA type were both indicated by public TCR beta signatures.

TCRdb independently ran MiXCR on the reads; one entry per CDR3 protein. Among some 500,000 distinct CDR3 sequences listed, almost 40% were seen once. Comment on this clonotype: Antigen unknown.

The sequenced sample was cultured PBMCs, obtained from culture after CMV antigen stimulation. The receptor was isolated from a human donor in good health (CMV status not recorded). Some clones in this sample may be carry-over from other donors' samples.

CDR3 amino acids: CASRRATEYYNEQFF. Written as DNA, the CDR3 is TGTGCCAGCAGACGCGCAACGGAGTACTACAATGAGCAGTTCTTC. The chain is built from TRBV12-3 or TRBV12-4 and TRBJ2-1; D remains unclear. Deletions cut 6 bases from V and 3 bases from J, with 15 bases between. The CDR3 extends over 15 amino acids.